The present T cell receptor (beta chain) was sequenced within a study of CD8+ T cells in alopecia areata (dated by TCRdb to between 2017 and 2018). Background on the whole study: The treated patients, all with moderate-to-severe alopecia areata, were enrolled in an open-label pilot trial of oral tofacitinib given at 5 to 10 mg twice daily. TCRbeta CDR3 regions were amplified by immunoSEQ multiplex PCR with 35 Vbeta forward and 13 Jbeta reverse primers. In humans, TCRbeta sequencing was performed on scalp tissue and on sorted CD4+ and CD8+ peripheral blood T cells from healthy controls and from patients with patchy or totalis/universalis alopecia areata. The SALT score, which quantifies the percentage of affected scalp surface area, was used to measure disease severity in treated patients. Scalp clonality was compared across normal scalp (n=4), patchy alopecia areata scalp (n=8), and alopecia totalis/universalis scalp (n=8). To study T cell clonal expansion in alopecia areata, the researchers applied high-throughput TCRbeta sequencing to both the C3H/HeJ mouse model and human patients. RNA was extracted with the PAXgene miRNA kit for fixed scalp, the miRNeasy kit for PBMCs, and the RNeasy kit for mouse skin. Tofacitinib-treated patients had biopsies at baseline and at 4 and 24 weeks of treatment, with a later scalp biopsy in several patients. Tofacitinib was given for 6 to 18 months, followed by 6 months of follow-up off drug to assess delayed response and recurrence.

Library prep was done by the immunoSEQ multiplex PCR assay. To provide template for TCR sequencing, every sample had RNA extracted and reverse transcribed into cDNA. First-strand cDNA was synthesized using SuperScript III with a 2:1 mix of oligo-dT and random hexamers. A synthetic immune receptor repertoire was used to measure amplification bias, and any remaining bias was corrected computationally. In the original analysis: Raw reads were preprocessed to remove errors, and CDR3 was defined by IMGT conventions from the conserved cysteine to phenylalanine. Clonality was computed by normalizing Shannon entropy by log2 of the number of productive unique TCRs and subtracting the result from 1. Whether each scalp clone was CD4 or CD8 was inferred by checking scalp TCRbeta sequences against the CD4 and CD8 repertoires from sorted blood. TCRdb retrieved this table from immuneACCESS and kept in-frame rearrangements only. Not all clones are present; in checked studies, unresolved V genes account for under half, and no reason is known for the remainder. That table supplies the V and J calls and clone size; D and trimming were determined from the DNA. For this sample there are about 190,000 clones; about 60% appear just once. The ten biggest clones cover 10% to 15% of the sample.

Results the study describes overall, beyond this receptor: Because the treated cohort was small and had just a single nonresponder, larger studies are needed to establish links between baseline CD8+ expansion and response. Compared with mice, TCR sequences shared between patients were less clear, possibly partly because of HLA diversity across the patient population. With tofacitinib, both scalp clonality and the number of expanded CD8+ clones among the top 100 scalp clones went down significantly. Compared with normal scalp, lesional scalp, particularly in alopecia totalis/universalis, had higher clonality and more expanded CD8+ clones, which suggests antigenic drive. During tofacitinib treatment, many expanded lesional clones remained in scalp and blood, and this persistence may partly explain relapse after treatment is stopped. Unlike mouse skin, which is dominated by gammadelta T cells, normal human skin has resident alphabeta T cells that are also sequenced, and this complicates analysis of the scalp TCR repertoire.

Concerning this clone: What this receptor recognizes is not known. There are no base qualities to consult, and no much larger clone falls within one base.

The sample's time point, from its label and the paper: less than 25 weeks on oral tofacitinib. According to the study, the label for this sample's treatment or condition signals: oral pan-JAK inhibitor, 5-10 mg twice daily. Peripheral blood and lesional scalp punch biopsies were obtained from patients with alopecia areata. PBMCs were separated by density centrifugation and stained for CD3, CD4 and CD8, after which CD4+ and CD8+ T cells were sorted on a FACSAria. This clonotype originated in a human donor with alopecia areata. This specimen consisted of CD8+ T cells sorted from blood, obtained at week 24, from a patient treated with tofacitinib.

The nucleotides are TGCAGCGTTGGCCCCCTCAGGGGGCTATGGTATGGCTACACCTTC. Translated, this is CSVGPLRGLWYGYTF. The chain was built from TRBV29-1 and TRBJ1-2; TRBD1 lines up with 8 middle nucleotides. V is pruned by 4 bases and J by 5 bases, leaving 12 bases of the junction without a gene match. The CDR3 measures 15 amino acids from cysteine to phenylalanine. Only the CDR3 DNA stays, 45 bases, in frame from base 1. From a lookup of the germline V gene, CDR1 and CDR2 are SQVTM and ANQGSEA.